Listed below are T cell receptor beta chains from one sample, sequenced in a study of vaccination and CD4 T cells after COVID-19. No antigen is known for these receptors. TCRdb independently ran MiXCR on the PCR reads; one entry per CDR3 protein. The repertoire includes about 20,000 distinct CDR3 sequences, roughly 50% of them detected once, and over 2.5% sits in the top ten. Specimen: CD4+ T cells from blood, cultured in vitro, collected after SARS-CoV-2 vaccination. The receptor source for this set is a human donor who had recovered from COVID-19. Both conserved end residues are part of each CDR3. The D gene is left open where the match is weak. Where a row states a size, it is once, few, many or the class of an expanded clone; other rows omit it.

len	v_gene	abundance	d_gene	j_gene	CDR3nt	CDR3aa
16	TRBV7-9	NA	NA	TRBJ2-3	TGTGCCAGCAGCCTCGGGGGGCTCAAGGTAGTAGATACGCAGTATTTT	CASSLGGLKVVDTQYF
15	TRBV7-2	NA	TRBD2	TRBJ2-5	TGTGCCAGCAGCCGGAATAGCGGGAGTAGAGAGACCCAGTACTTC	CASSRNSGSRETQYF
14	TRBV9	once	NA	TRBJ1-2	TGTGCCAGCAGCGTATCAGGAAACGGCTATGGCTACACCTTC	CASSVSGNGYGYTF
11	TRBV2	few	NA	TRBJ2-2	TGTGCCAGCAGTGTTACCGGGGAGCTGTTTTTT	CASSVTGELFF
13	TRBV19	NA	NA	TRBJ2-5	TGTGCCAGTAAGGACATCTACCAAGAGACCCAGTACTTC	CASKDIYQETQYF
12	TRBV11-2	few	TRBD2	TRBJ2-7	TGTGCCAGCCGGGCGGGAGCGTACGAGCAGTACTTC	CASRAGAYEQYF
15	TRBV20-1	NA	TRBD1	TRBJ2-2	TGCAGTGCTAGAGAAAGGACAGGGTACACCGGGGAGCTGTTTTTT	CSARERTGYTGELFF
15	TRBV5-4	once	NA	TRBJ2-2	TGTGCCAGCAGCTCAGGACGAGCCCCCCCCGGGGAGCTGTTTTTT	CASSSGRAPPGELFF
15	TRBV11-3	few	NA	TRBJ2-3	TGTGCCAGCAGCTTAGAGGGGAAGAGCACAGATACGCAGTATTTT	CASSLEGKSTDTQYF
13	TRBV20-1	few	TRBD1	TRBJ1-5	TGCAGTGCTATACTTACCCGACAGGGGGCCCAGCATTTT	CSAILTRQGAQHF
13	TRBV25-1	few	NA	TRBJ2-3	TGTGCCAGCAGTGCCGCCCAGCGGTCGGGACAGTATTTT	CASSAAQRSGQYF
13	TRBV6-1	NA	NA	TRBJ1-6	TGTGCCAGCAGTGACCGGGATCGGGGTCCCCTCCACTTT	CASSDRDRGPLHF
13	TRBV6-1	NA	NA	TRBJ2-3	TGTGCCAGCAGTGCGGGACTTCACAATACGCAGTATTTT	CASSAGLHNTQYF
15	TRBV4-3	NA	TRBD1	TRBJ1-2	TGCGCCAGCAGCCAGACAGGGGGCGATACCTATGGCTACACCTTC	CASSQTGGDTYGYTF
16	TRBV6-1	NA	NA	TRBJ2-6	TGTGCCAGCAGGGGACATTTGCCCTCTGGGGCCAACGTCCTGACTTTC	CASRGHLPSGANVLTF
13	TRBV7-2	NA	NA	TRBJ2-6	TGTGCCAGCAGCTTCCCCGGGGCCAACGTCCTGACTTTC	CASSFPGANVLTF
11	TRBV20-1	NA	NA	TRBJ2-7	TGCAGTGCCGCCGACGGGAACGAGCAGTACTTC	CSAADGNEQYF
15	TRBV4-3	NA	NA	TRBJ2-3	TGCGCCAGCAGCCAAGGTGGGGCGGACACAGATACGCAGTATTTT	CASSQGGADTDTQYF
17	TRBV7-9	once	TRBD1	TRBJ2-3	TGTGCCAGCAGCTCTATCAGACAGGGGACTGGCACAGATACGCAGTATTTT	CASSSIRQGTGTDTQYF
17	TRBV20-1	few	NA	TRBJ1-1	TGCAGTGCCCCCTACCGGGCCAACTGGGGGTTGAACACTGAAGCTTTCTTT	CSAPYRANWGLNTEAFF
17	TRBV6-5	few	NA	TRBJ1-1	TGTGCCAGCAGTTCCAACACTTTCGGACAGATGAACACTGAAGCTTTCTTT	CASSSNTFGQMNTEAFF
13	TRBV20-1	NA	NA	TRBJ1-1	TGCAGTGCTAGGAGGGCAGGGTACACTGAAGCTTTCTTT	CSARRAGYTEAFF
15	TRBV20-1	medium-sized	NA	TRBJ1-3	TGCAGTGCTAGAGATAGGACCGGGGTCGGAAACACCATATATTTT	CSARDRTGVGNTIYF
15	TRBV7-9	NA	NA	TRBJ2-1	TGTGCCAGCAGCTTAATAAATCTAGTGTCGAATGAGCAGTTCTTC	CASSLINLVSNEQFF
14	TRBV7-9	NA	TRBD1	TRBJ1-2	TGTGCCAGCAGCTTAAGGGGACAGAACTATGGCTACACCTTC	CASSLRGQNYGYTF